Below are 26 T cell receptor beta chains sequenced from a single sample in a study of blood T cells in healthy people across ages (dated by TCRdb to 2014 to 2015). Library creation used 5' RACE. The data were produced on an Illumina HiSeq 2500. A second PCR of 7 to 11 cycles was run with a J-beta primer mix and a sample-barcoded 5' primer. TCRdb's own reprocessing of the public reads used fastp at Q25 and MiXCR and kept productive beta chains. Rows with one shared CDR3 protein collapse into an entry with the most common genes and DNA. In this sample the table shows about 1.8 million distinct CDR3 sequences, around 48% of which occur a single time. Approximately 2% of the sample is in the top ten clones. Sequenced sample: blood. Source of these receptors: a woman between 40 and 55 years old in good health.

The V and J genes are TRBV11-3 and TRBJ2-7; D uncertain. Germline V gene data show CDR1 as SGHNT and CDR2 as YENEEA. The CDR3 spans 13 residues. V lost 2 bases, J lost 6 bases, and 11 bases lay in between. The CDR3: CASSLLPGSEQYF. The CDR3 region has the DNA TGTGCCAGCAGCTTATTGCCCGGTAGCGAGCAGTACTTC.

The rearrangement joins TRBV5-1 to TRBJ2-4; 10 nucleotides align to TRBD2. Germline loops: CDR1 SGHRS, CDR2 YFSETQ. The CDR3 covers 18 residues. V shed 4 bases, J shed 2 bases, and the junction held 12 bases outside the gene matches. This CDR3 is CASSTIAGGYSTKNIQYF. The CDR3 region has the DNA TGCGCCAGCAGCACAATAGCGGGGGGTTACTCAACCAAAAACATTCAGTACTTC.

The rearrangement uses TRBV12-3 or TRBV12-4 and TRBJ2-1, with 12 bases lining up with TRBD2. The CDR3 is 16 amino acids. V was clipped by 4 bases and J by 6 bases; unmatched bases: 7. CDR3 protein: CASSSPGLAGTNEQFF. The CDR3 nucleotides are TGTGCCAGCAGTTCCCCCGGACTAGCGGGGACCAATGAGCAGTTCTTC.

The V and J genes are TRBV6-2 or TRBV6-3 and TRBJ2-1, with D unclear. This CDR3 comprises 13 residues. With 2 bases removed from V and 3 bases from J, the gap between germline ends came to 5 bases. Germline assignment: CDR1 MNHEY and CDR2 SVGEGT. CDR3 DNA sequence: TGTGCCAGCAGTTACCAGTTCTACAATGAGCAGTTCTTC. Translating it yields CASSYQFYNEQFF.

The rearrangement uses TRBV11-1 and TRBJ2-1, with TRBD2 identical over 9 bases. With 1 base clipped from V and 0 bases from J, the junction kept 7 bases outside the gene matches. The CDR3 runs to 18 residues. The V gene's germline CDR1 is SGHAT and CDR2 FQDESV (reference sequence). CDR3 sequence: CASSLGGLRGGSYNEQFF. The CDR3 nucleotides are TGTGCCAGCAGCTTAGGGGGGTTGCGGGGGGGCTCCTACAATGAGCAGTTCTTC.

This clonotype was detected a few times. The chain uses TRBV11-2 and TRBJ2-5; 7 nucleotides align to TRBD1. With V trimmed by 5 bases and J by 11 bases, 17 bases remained unmatched. This CDR3 is built from 15 residues. CDR1 and CDR2 (germline): SGHAT, FQNNGV. The CDR3 protein is CASSLPGTVPGEQYF. CDR3 nucleotide sequence: TGTGCCAGCAGCCTGCCCGGGACAGTCCCCGGGGAGCAGTACTTC.

The chain is built from TRBV6-5 and TRBJ1-2; D is uncertain. The CDR3 spans 13 residues. Germline values: CDR1 MNHEY, CDR2 SVGAGI. Deletions cut 7 bases from V and 5 bases from J, with 14 bases between. The CDR3 nucleotides are TGTGCCAGCACCTCCGGGCTAGTTTATGGCTACACCTTC. It is translated as CASTSGLVYGYTF.

The chain carries TRBV18 and TRBJ1-2; 7 bases are a match to TRBD1. The V and J ends lost 0 bases and 6 bases, in that order; junction bases with no gene match: 10. CDR3 length: 16 amino acids. Germline V gives CDR1 KGHSH, CDR2 LQKENI. CDR3 sequence reads: CASSPPSGRGDNGYTF. The DNA for the CDR3 is TGTGCCAGCTCACCACCGAGCGGCAGGGGGGACAATGGCTACACCTTC.

For this clonotype: Given a much more abundant clone one base away, this may be a read error. This sequence joins TRBV4-1 and TRBJ2-5, with D perhaps assigned TRBD1 or TRBD2 (5 bases each). Germline CDR1 MGHRA, CDR2 YSYEKL. The length of the CDR3 is 15 residues. The CDR3 DNA is TGCGCCAGCAGCCAAGAGGGGACCACAGCAGAGACCCTGTACTTC. Translated, it gives CASSQEGTTAETLYF.

A single count supports this clonotype. This sequence joins TRBV27 and TRBJ1-6; 7 bases are shared with TRBD1. Trimming removed 2 bases from V and 7 bases from J; junction bases left unmatched: 8. Germline lookup yields CDR1 MNHEY and CDR2 SMNVEV (reference sequence). The CDR3 extends over 16 amino acids. The CDR3: CASSLTGAVPNSPLHF. CDR3 nucleotides: TGTGCCAGCAGTTTAACAGGGGCGGTTCCCAATTCACCCCTCCACTTT.

This chain uses TRBV7-2 with TRBJ1-6; D gene uncertain. The CDR3 is 16 amino acids. Germline loops: CDR1 SGHTA, CDR2 FQGNSA. Trimming stripped 1 base from V and 6 bases from J, with 13 bases between. CDR3 sequence reads: CASSLVPRAGNSPLHF. CDR3 coding DNA: TGTGCCAGCAGCTTAGTCCCGAGGGCCGGTAATTCACCCCTCCACTTT.

This clonotype was seen a few times. The J gene is TRBJ2-1, the V gene TRBV20-1; weak D call: TRBD2 (6 bases). Germline V gene lookup returns CDR1 DFQATT and CDR2 SNEGSKA (reference sequence). V was pared by 4 bases and J by 5 bases, with 15 bases between. This CDR3 comprises 14 residues. CDR3 sequence reads: CSAIPGLANNEQFF. The CDR3 nucleotides are TGCAGTGCTATTCCGGGACTTGCTAACAATGAGCAGTTCTTC.

J is TRBJ2-3 and V is TRBV6-1, with 15 bases matching TRBD2. The CDR3 runs 19 residues. CDR1 is MNHNS and CDR2 is SASEGT in the germline V gene. Losses at the gene ends were 6 bases for V and 0 bases for J; bases not matched to a gene: 10. CDR3 nucleotides: TGTGCCAGCAGCCCCCCCGGACTAGCGGGGGGGCCAAGCACAGATACGCAGTATTTT. Translating gives CASSPPGLAGGPSTDTQYF.

The genes are TRBV27 and TRBJ1-2, with 9 bases identical to TRBD1. Germline values: CDR1 MNHEY, CDR2 SMNVEV (reference sequence). The CDR3 runs 15 residues. Trimming removed 5 bases from V and 6 bases from J; junction bases left unmatched: 10. CDR3 in amino acids: CASSIRTGAIDGYTF. For the CDR3, the DNA is TGTGCCAGCAGTATACGGACAGGGGCAATAGATGGCTACACCTTC.

Only a few counts were recorded for this clonotype. The CDR3 spells CSAQQKGYYNEQFF. Written as DNA, the CDR3 is TGCAGTGCCCAGCAAAAAGGCTACTACAATGAGCAGTTCTTC. V usage is TRBV20-1 and J usage is TRBJ2-1; no clear D gene. CDR3 length: 14 amino acids. Germline V lookup: CDR1 DFQATT, CDR2 SNEGSKA (reference sequence). V lost 6 bases and J 3 bases, leaving 15 bases between the germline ends.

The chain uses TRBV5-1 and TRBJ2-5; TRBD1 matches at 12 bases. The DNA end lines up better with TRBJ2-7; the J call may be wrong. This CDR3 is built from 16 residues. Germline lookup yields CDR1 SGHRS and CDR2 YFSETQ. CDR3 loop: CASSAFRDRGLYEQYF. The CDR3 region has the DNA TGCGCCAGCAGCGCATTCCGGGACAGGGGGCTATACGAGCAGTACTTC.

This clonotype has a handful of counts. The J gene is TRBJ1-4, the V gene TRBV7-2; D remains ambiguous. Germline V gene sequence: CDR1 SGHTA, CDR2 FQGNSA. The CDR3 runs to 14 residues. The V end lost 5 bases, the J end lost 4 bases, and 11 bases lay between the germline ends. CDR3 nucleotide sequence: TGTGCCAGCAGCGGCGGCGGCCTTAATGAAAAACTGTTTTTT. As protein: CASSGGGLNEKLFF. Looking up the rest from reference TRBV7-2 and TRBJ1-4 gives the full variable domain: GAGVSQSPSNKVTEKGKDVELRCDPISGHTALYWYRQSLGQGLEFLIYFQGNSAPDKSGLPSDRFSAERTGGSVSTLTIQRTQQEDSAVYLCASSGGGLNEKLFFGSGTQLSVL.

This chain connects TRBV7-2 to TRBJ2-1; 11 bases align to TRBD1. The J call is in doubt because the DNA end fits TRBJ2-7 better. Germline assignment: CDR1 SGHTA and CDR2 FQGNSA. The CDR3 has 19 residues. CDR3 amino acids: CASSAPDRGRSSPYNEQYF. CDR3 sequence (DNA): TGTGCCAGCAGCGCCCCGGACAGGGGGCGTTCAAGCCCCTACAATGAGCAGTACTTC.

The J gene is TRBJ1-1, the V gene TRBV5-1; D unresolved. Germline V CDR1 and CDR2: SGHRS, YFSETQ. The CDR3 runs to 16 residues. V was pared by 4 bases and J by 5 bases, with 21 bases between. The CDR3 sequence: CASSPRDPGGTTEAFF. CDR3 nucleotide sequence: TGCGCCAGCAGCCCACGGGATCCGGGTGGAACAACTGAAGCTTTCTTT.

The gene calls are TRBV7-2 and TRBJ1-2; 8 nucleotides agree with TRBD1. V lost 7 bases to trimming and J lost 6 bases; unmatched junction nucleotides: 16. The CDR3 is 16 residues long. CDR1 is SGHTA and CDR2 is FQGNSA in the germline V gene. The CDR3 reads CASTPGSTRTGNGYTF. The DNA for the CDR3 is TGTGCCAGCACCCCCGGTAGCACTCGGACAGGGAATGGCTACACCTTC.

J is TRBJ1-1 and V is TRBV12-3 or TRBV12-4; D is possibly TRBD1 (6 bases). The CDR3 length is 13 residues. V was cut by 6 bases and J by 7 bases, with 15 bases left in between. In DNA form, the CDR3 reads TGTGCCAGCAGAGACAGGACCGTACTTGAAGCTTTCTTT. It codes for CASRDRTVLEAFF.

The chain carries TRBV11-1 and TRBJ2-3, with TRBD2 identical over 8 bases. Unmatched junction bases numbered 3, after V lost 3 bases and J lost 10 bases. Per germline, CDR1 SGHAT and CDR2 FQDESV (reference sequence). The CDR3 has 12 residues. The CDR3 is CASSFGGVPQYF. For the CDR3, the DNA is TGTGCCAGCAGCTTCGGGGGGGTTCCGCAGTATTTT.

The chain joins TRBV7-2 to TRBJ1-2; D is undetermined. Between the trimmed V and J ends, which lost 4 bases and 0 bases, there was a span of 12 bases. Germline CDR1 and CDR2: SGHTA and FQGNSA. This CDR3 spans 15 amino acids. CDR3 bases: TGTGCCAGCAGCTCTCCGCTTAGGACTAACTATGGCTACACCTTC. Residues: CASSSPLRTNYGYTF.

This clonotype was seen a handful of times. V usage is TRBV10-3 and J usage is TRBJ2-1; D remains unclear. The germline V and J ends were trimmed by 10 bases and 4 bases, with 20 bases remaining between them. Germline CDR1 is ENHRY and CDR2 is SYGVKD. The CDR3 is made up of 15 amino acids. CDR3 DNA: TGTGCCACCCACTCCACCCTTGGTCATTACAATGAGCAGTTCTTC. This codes for CATHSTLGHYNEQFF.

The chain joins TRBV7-2 to TRBJ1-2, with 7 bases identical to TRBD1. Germline CDR1 is SGHTA and CDR2 is FQGNSA. V trimming: 6 bases; J trimming: 4 bases; junction bases outside the gene matches: 8. The CDR3 contains 14 residues. The CDR3 nucleotides read TGTGCCAGCAGAGGACAGGAGGACCTCTATGGCTACACCTTC. Translating gives CASRGQEDLYGYTF.

This clonotype came up a few times. One end of the junction is discordant with germline, which a read error may explain. The chain employs TRBV5-1 and TRBJ2-5; TRBD2 might be the D (6 bases). This CDR3 is 14 amino acids long. Germline CDR1 reads SGHRS; CDR2 reads YFSETQ. CDR3 protein: CASSAGGDQETQYF. CDR3 in DNA: TGTGCTAGCAGCGCCGGGGGAGACCAAGAGACCCAGTACTTC.